This T cell receptor beta chain was identified during a study of response to subunit inactivated influenza vaccine. Study-level results: The study's authors posited that every seasonal influenza vaccination enlists few new T cells.

The CDR3 extends over 16 amino acids. The germline gives CDR1 ENHRY, CDR2 SYGVKD. V was pared by 2 bases and J by 4 bases, with 7 bases of the junction left unmatched. TCRdb analysed the RT-PCR reads with MiXCR anew, one entry per CDR3 protein. The sample consists of around 480,000 distinct CDR3 sequences, 9.5% to 12% of them appearing once. This clonotype came up many times. The antigen is unknown. This clonotype was sampled from a man between 45 and 60 years old who received an inactivated influenza vaccine. This chain connects TRBV10-3 to TRBJ2-2, with TRBD1 identical over 7 bases. Source: PBMCs from blood, taken roughly 48 days after vaccination. CDR3 in DNA: TGTGCCATCAGTGAGCTAAAGACAGGGCCCACCGGGGAGCTGTTTTTT. Translating it yields CAISELKTGPTGELFF.